These 30 T cell receptor beta chains were all obtained from the same sample, sequenced in a study of T cell responses to AZD1222 COVID-19 vaccine. Measured with immunoSEQ multiplex PCR; TCRdb has only the in-frame clones, and not every one. The sample contains about 130,000 clones, 90% of which appear only once. Sequenced material: peripheral blood, taken on day 0 of MenACWY control vaccination. Every receptor here comes from an adult in good health.

The V gene is TRBV25-1, the J gene TRBJ1-1; TRBD1 might be the D (6 bases). This CDR3 is 13 amino acids long. V gave up 7 bases and J gave up 6 bases, with 15 bases separating them. The V gene's germline CDR1 is MGHDK and CDR2 SYGVNS. The CDR3 is CASIKGGAAEAFF. DNA of the CDR3: TGTGCCAGCATAAAGGGGGGGGCGGCTGAAGCTTTCTTT.

The chain recombines TRBV11-2 with TRBJ2-7; TRBD1 matches 9 bases. There are 14 residues in the CDR3. Germline CDR1 and CDR2: SGHAT and FQNNGV. Trimming at V came to 5 bases and at J to 5 bases, leaving 7 bases not matched to a gene. The DNA for the CDR3 is TGTGCCAGCAGCCCAGGACAGGGGATGGACGAGCAGTACGTC. Its protein is CASSPGQGMDEQYV.

The chain recombines TRBV28 with TRBJ2-1, with 7 positions matching TRBD2. Unmatched junction bases numbered 17, after V lost 5 bases and J lost 10 bases. Germline values: CDR1 MDHEN, CDR2 SYDVKM. This CDR3 has 16 amino acids. This CDR3 is CASSLPYGRENGEQFF. Written as DNA, the CDR3 is TGTGCCAGCAGTCTCCCCTATGGGCGGGAGAATGGGGAGCAGTTCTTC.

The rearrangement joins TRBV7-9 to TRBJ1-1, with D unresolved. V was pared by 3 bases and J by 3 bases, with 8 bases between. Germline V gene data show CDR1 as SEHNR and CDR2 as FQNEAQ (reference sequence). CDR3 length equals 13 residues. The CDR3: CASSLPSYTEAFF. The CDR3 DNA follows: TGTGCCAGCAGCTTGCCTTCCTACACTGAAGCTTTCTTT.

V is TRBV19 and J is TRBJ2-1, with D tentatively TRBD1 (6 bases). CDR3 length: 16 amino acids. V gave up 3 bases and J gave up 3 bases, with 15 bases separating them. The germline V gene has CDR1 LNHDA and CDR2 SQIVND (reference sequence). CDR3: CASSMIGGSIYNEQFF. In nucleotides, the CDR3 is TGTGCCAGTAGTATGATTGGGGGCTCAATCTACAATGAGCAGTTCTTC.

The V gene is TRBV7-2, the J gene TRBJ2-1, with TRBD2 matching over 8 bases. In germline, CDR1 is SGHTA, CDR2 FQGNSA. J lost 3 bases, V lost 2 bases, and 3 bases had no gene match. CDR3 length: 15 amino acids. The CDR3 loop reads CASSLTSGYYNEQFF. The CDR3 DNA is TGTGCCAGCAGCTTAACTAGCGGATACTACAATGAGCAGTTCTTC.

This chain links TRBV28 with TRBJ1-4; D gene uncertain. V lost 6 bases and J 6 bases, leaving 20 bases between the germline ends. CDR1 is MDHEN and CDR2 is SYDVKM in the germline V gene. CDR3 length equals 16 residues. The CDR3 nucleotides are TGTGCCAGCAGCCGATCACTCGGAGGCGGGTATGAAAAACTGTTTTTT. Translation: CASSRSLGGGYEKLFF.

The chain recombines TRBV6-1 with TRBJ2-3; 9 bases match TRBD1. The CDR3 has 17 residues. Looked up from germline, CDR1 is MNHNS and CDR2 is SASEGT. J was trimmed by 0 bases and V by 3 bases; bases with no gene match: 7. CDR3 protein: CASSEVWDRDSTDTQYF. The CDR3 nucleotides read TGTGCCAGCAGTGAGGTTTGGGACAGGGATAGCACAGATACGCAGTATTTT.

The chain is built from TRBV11-3 and TRBJ2-3, with D maybe TRBD1 (5 bases). The CDR3 runs 13 residues. Germline V gene lookup returns CDR1 SGHNT and CDR2 YENEEA. The V and J ends lost 2 bases and 6 bases respectively, with 9 bases between them. This chain's CDR3 is CASSLSPGDTQYF. In DNA form, the CDR3 reads TGTGCCAGCAGCTTAAGTCCAGGGGATACGCAGTATTTT.

This sequence joins TRBV20-1 and TRBJ2-5, with 9 bases aligning to TRBD1. The CDR3 extends over 11 amino acids. Per germline, CDR1 DFQATT and CDR2 SNEGSKA (reference sequence). The CDR3 loop reads CSGTGKETQYF. CDR3 in DNA: TGCAGCGGGACAGGGAAAGAGACCCAGTACTTC.

This chain links TRBV5-1 with TRBJ2-7; 12 nucleotides agree with TRBD2. This CDR3 is 15 amino acids long. Trimming took 5 bases from V and 5 from J; bases not matched to a gene: 8. The V gene's germline CDR1 is SGHRS and CDR2 YFSETQ. The DNA for the CDR3 is TGCGCCAGCAGTCTACCCGGACTAGCGGGAAACGAGCAGTACTTC. Encoded protein: CASSLPGLAGNEQYF.

The chain links TRBV3-1 (or the pseudogene TRBV3-2) to TRBJ2-7, with 14 bases aligning to TRBD2. Losses at the gene ends were 5 bases for V and 3 bases for J; bases not matched to a gene: 3. The CDR3 loop spans 15 amino acids. CDR1 and CDR2 (germline): LGHDT, YNNKEL (reference sequence). The CDR3 is CASSWGLAGVYEQYF. The CDR3 nucleotides are TGTGCCAGCAGCTGGGGACTAGCGGGAGTCTACGAGCAGTACTTC.

J is TRBJ2-7 and V is TRBV5-1; D is ambiguous. The length of the CDR3 is 13 residues. The germline V gene encodes CDR1 SGHRS and CDR2 YFSETQ. V lost 0 bases, J lost 0 bases, and 4 bases lay in between. CDR3 region: CASSLERSYEQYF. CDR3 nucleotides: TGCGCCAGCAGCTTGGAGCGCTCCTACGAGCAGTACTTC.

The V call is TRBV4-1, the J call TRBJ1-1, with D perhaps TRBD1 (6 bases). V was clipped by 3 bases and J by 5 bases, with 13 bases between them. CDR1 and CDR2 from the germline V gene are MGHRA and YSYEKL. This CDR3 comprises 14 residues. CDR3 sequence: CASSQDSWRTEAFF. The CDR3 nucleotides read TGCGCCAGCAGCCAGGACAGTTGGAGGACTGAAGCTTTCTTT.

The rearrangement links TRBV20-1 to TRBJ2-3, with unresolved D. Germline V gives CDR1 DFQATT, CDR2 SNEGSKA (reference sequence). This CDR3 is built from 11 residues. V lost 5 bases and J 4 bases, leaving 7 bases between the germline ends. CDR3 protein: CSASNPDTQYF. The DNA of the CDR3 is TGCAGTGCTTCGAATCCAGATACGCAGTATTTT.

J is TRBJ1-5 and V is TRBV27; D gene unclear. The CDR3 spans 14 residues. Germline loops: CDR1 MNHEY, CDR2 SMNVEV (reference sequence). The V gene lost 6 bases and the J gene lost 0 bases, with 9 bases spanning the gap. Here the CDR3 reads CASRGRSSNQPQHF. In DNA, the CDR3 is TGTGCCAGCAGAGGGCGTTCTAGCAATCAGCCCCAGCATTTT.

A single count supports this clone. V gene TRBV19 combines with J gene TRBJ1-2; the D is unclear. The length of the CDR3 is 15 residues. Trimming removed 3 bases from V and 8 bases from J, with 19 bases in between. Germline loops: CDR1 LNHDA, CDR2 SQIVND (reference sequence). This CDR3 is CASSISLLDLQGYTF. Written as DNA, the CDR3 is TGTGCCAGTAGTATTTCATTGTTAGATCTTCAAGGCTACACCTTC.

The chain links TRBV25-1 to TRBJ1-2; D not resolved. This CDR3 contains 11 residues. The V gene lost 3 bases and the J gene lost 4 bases, with 3 bases spanning the gap. In germline, CDR1 is MGHDK, CDR2 SYGVNS. The CDR3 bases are TGTGCCAGCAGTGACACCTATGGCTACACCTTC. This translates into CASSDTYGYTF.

The chain is built from TRBV28 and TRBJ2-7; 14 bases fit TRBD2. The CDR3 has 17 residues. V lost 7 bases, J lost 4 bases, and 12 bases stayed unmatched. The germline V gene has CDR1 MDHEN and CDR2 SYDVKM. This CDR3 is CASIPSPGTSGSYEQYF. CDR3 coding DNA: TGTGCCAGCATCCCGAGCCCCGGGACTAGCGGGAGTTACGAGCAGTACTTC. The complete variable domain, with remaining parts taken from reference TRBV28 and TRBJ2-7, reads DVKVTQSSRYLVKRTGEKVFLECVQDMDHENMFWYRQDPGLGLRLIYFSYDVKMKEKGDIPEGYSVSREKKERFSLILESASTNQTSMYLCASIPSPGTSGSYEQYFGPGTRLTVT.

The table lists this clone with many counts. The V and J genes are TRBV7-9 and TRBJ1-5; 8 nucleotides match TRBD1. Germline values: CDR1 SEHNR, CDR2 FQNEAQ (reference sequence). The CDR3 runs to 14 residues. The junction had 5 bases not matched to a gene; V was cut back by 4 bases and J by 6 bases. The CDR3 nucleotides read TGTGCCAGCAGCTCCCTAACAGGGGGTCAGCCCCAGCATTTT. Translating it yields CASSSLTGGQPQHF.

The V and J genes are TRBV5-1 and TRBJ1-4, with 7 positions matching TRBD1. After removal of 4 bases from V and 4 bases from J, the junction contained 4 bases not matched to a gene. This CDR3 is built from 14 residues. CDR1 SGHRS and CDR2 YFSETQ come from the germline V gene. CDR3 nucleotide sequence: TGCGCCAGCAGCCCCCGGGACAGTAATGAAAAACTGTTTTTT. This translates into CASSPRDSNEKLFF.

The V call is TRBV7-6, the J call TRBJ2-2, with 11 bases fitting TRBD2. The length of the CDR3 is 17 residues. The V gene's germline CDR1 is SGHVS and CDR2 FNYEAQ. The V and J ends lost 2 bases and 2 bases, in that order; junction bases with no gene match: 4. In DNA, the CDR3 is TGTGCCAGCAGCTTATCTAGCGGGGGGCATAACACCGGGGAGCTGTTTTTT. Protein sequence: CASSLSSGGHNTGELFF.

CDR3 in amino acids: CASSLETSGSSNEQFF. The CDR3 DNA reads TGCGCCAGCAGCTTGGAGACTAGCGGGAGTTCAAATGAGCAGTTCTTC. The chain links TRBV5-1 to TRBJ2-1; 12 positions match TRBD2. The V gene end was trimmed by 0 bases and the J gene end by 7 bases; junction bases not matched to a gene: 5. The germline V gene has CDR1 SGHRS and CDR2 YFSETQ. The CDR3 covers 16 residues.

The chain carries TRBV19 and TRBJ1-1; D may be TRBD1 (6 bases). The CDR3 is 14 residues long. V was clipped by 3 bases and J by 1 base, with 9 bases between them. Germline values: CDR1 LNHDA, CDR2 SQIVND (reference sequence). This CDR3 reads CASSMGAGNTEAFF. DNA of the CDR3: TGTGCCAGTAGTATGGGGGCGGGGAACACTGAAGCTTTCTTT.

The chain combines TRBV28 with TRBJ1-2; D is unclear. Germline CDR1 MDHEN, CDR2 SYDVKM. V lost 5 bases and J 4 bases, leaving 17 bases between the germline ends. The CDR3 length is 15 residues. For the CDR3, the DNA is TGTGCCAGCAGTCCTCCCTCGACTGGAGGCTATGGCTACACCTTC. Amino acid sequence: CASSPPSTGGYGYTF.

The gene calls are TRBV7-9 and TRBJ1-1; TRBD1 agrees at 9 bases. This CDR3 is built from 17 residues. Looked up from germline, CDR1 is SEHNR and CDR2 is FQNEAQ (reference sequence). The ends lost 3 bases at V and 0 bases at J; junction bases unmatched: 8. The CDR3 bases are TGTGCCAGCAGCTTGTCGACAGGGGGGATCATGAACACTGAAGCTTTCTTT. Translation: CASSLSTGGIMNTEAFF.

The chain uses TRBV28 and TRBJ1-1; 7 positions match TRBD1. J was trimmed by 0 bases and V by 3 bases; bases with no gene match: 16. Looked up from germline, CDR1 is MDHEN and CDR2 is SYDVKM. The CDR3 length is 19 residues. In nucleotides, the CDR3 is TGTGCCAGCAGTTTGGGCAAAATTCCGGGACAGAGCATGAACACTGAAGCTTTCTTT. Its translation: CASSLGKIPGQSMNTEAFF. The whole variable domain, filled in from reference TRBV28 and TRBJ1-1, reads DVKVTQSSRYLVKRTGEKVFLECVQDMDHENMFWYRQDPGLGLRLIYFSYDVKMKEKGDIPEGYSVSREKKERFSLILESASTNQTSMYLCASSLGKIPGQSMNTEAFFGQGTRLTVV.

The chain links TRBV5-6 to TRBJ2-3; D may be TRBD1 (6 bases). CDR3 length equals 14 residues. CDR1 SGHDT and CDR2 YYEEEE come from the germline V gene. V was cut by 1 base and J by 4 bases, with 10 bases left in between. CDR3 residues: CASSLSPGADTQYF. DNA of the CDR3: TGTGCCAGCAGCTTGTCGCCAGGGGCAGATACGCAGTATTTT.

The chain uses TRBV7-9 and TRBJ2-7; tentatively, D is TRBD1 (5 bases). Germline CDR1 and CDR2: SEHNR and FQNEAQ (reference sequence). There are 13 residues in the CDR3. V was shortened by 2 bases and J by 5 bases, with 10 bases between the two germline ends. CDR3 sequence: CASSLRGRDEQYV. The CDR3 coding sequence is TGTGCCAGCAGCTTACGCGGCAGGGACGAGCAGTACGTC.

In its sample, this clone was seen once. The chain employs TRBV5-1 and TRBJ2-5; TRBD1 matches 8 bases. The CDR3 runs 17 residues. V shed 0 bases and J 0 bases; nucleotides not matched to a gene: 7. Germline-derived CDR1 and CDR2 are SGHRS and YFSETQ. CDR3 protein: CASSLAGQGVYQETQYF. CDR3 bases: TGCGCCAGCAGCTTGGCCGGACAGGGTGTCTACCAAGAGACCCAGTACTTC.